One TCR beta chain is described in this entry. This record comes from a study of blood T cell repertoires in COVID-19. Study-wide context: Samples came from the United States, Italy and Spain, spanning acute and convalescent COVID-19. Sample material is recorded as cDNA or gDNA derived from T cells, B-cell-depleted T cells, or PBMCs.

How the authors handled the data: Cell counts per sample came from amplifying reference gene primers. Profiling relied on immunoSEQ multiplex PCR, and the TCRdb table lists in-frame clones only, not all of them. V, J and clone size are taken as reported in that table, and D and trimming were inferred from the DNA itself. The profile shows about 100,000 clones, about 87% of them singletons. V lost 6 bases to trimming and J lost 6 bases; unmatched junction nucleotides: 4. The CDR3 runs 15 residues. Per the germline V gene, CDR1 is LGHNT and CDR2 is FRNRAP. This TCR came from a man at least 80 years old with acute or convalescent COVID-19. Sample: peripheral blood. V gene TRBV12-5 combines with J gene TRBJ2-1; 14 bases are shared with TRBD2. DNA of the CDR3: TGTGCTAGTGGCCGGGGACTAGCGGGAGCCAATGAGCAGTTCTTC. It yields the protein CASGRGLAGANEQFF.